The sequence of this T cell receptor (beta chain) was determined in a study of blood T cell repertoires in COVID-19. In the study overall: Italy, Spain and the United States were the sources of the convalescent and acute COVID-19 samples.

Per the original methods: By means of reference gene primer amplification, nucleated cell counts were estimated. Using immunoSEQ multiplex PCR, the repertoire was profiled, and TCRdb retains in-frame clones only, with some absent. V and J calls and clone size come straight from that table; D and trimming were deduced from the DNA. The table lists approximately 260,000 clones, roughly 87% of them singletons. The CDR3 contains 15 residues. Germline V gives CDR1 SGHNT, CDR2 YENEEA. Trimming took off 0 bases at V and 0 bases at J, with 5 bases between the two ends. The rearrangement joins TRBV11-3 to TRBJ2-2; tentatively, D is TRBD2 (5 bases). Sequences were obtained from peripheral blood. The sequence was obtained from a man between 60 and 75 years old who had recovered from COVID-19. CDR3 bases: TGTGCCAGCAGCTTAGAGGGAGCGAACACCGGGGAGCTGTTTTTT. Translation: CASSLEGANTGELFF.